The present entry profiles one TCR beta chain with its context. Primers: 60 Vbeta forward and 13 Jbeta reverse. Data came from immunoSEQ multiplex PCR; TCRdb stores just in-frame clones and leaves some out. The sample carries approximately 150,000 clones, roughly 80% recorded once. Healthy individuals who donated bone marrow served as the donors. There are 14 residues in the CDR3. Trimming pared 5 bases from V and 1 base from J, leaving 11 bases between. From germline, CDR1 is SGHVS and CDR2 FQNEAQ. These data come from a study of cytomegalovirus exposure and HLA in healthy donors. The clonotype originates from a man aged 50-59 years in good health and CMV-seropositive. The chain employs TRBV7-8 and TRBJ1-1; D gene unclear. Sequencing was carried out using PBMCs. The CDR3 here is CASSPLIANTEAFF. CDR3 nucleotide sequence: TGTGCCAGCAGCCCACTTATTGCGAACACTGAAGCTTTCTTT. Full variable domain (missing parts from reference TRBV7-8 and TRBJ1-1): GAGVSQSPRYKVAKRGQDVALRCDPISGHVSLFWYQQALGQGPEFLTYFQNEAQLDKSGLPSDRFFAERPEGSVSTLKIQRTQQEDSAVYLCASSPLIANTEAFFGQGTRLTVV.